This T cell receptor beta chain derives from a study of CD8+ T cells in alopecia areata. Study summary: Treated patients took oral tofacitinib at 5 to 10 mg twice daily. Dosing spanned 6 to 18 months on tofacitinib, then 6 months off drug. Whole-study results and caveats: Higher clonality and more expanded CD8+ clones appeared in lesional than normal scalp. Tofacitinib significantly reduced both scalp clonality and expanded CD8+ clones among the top 100.

Treatment described: oral pan-JAK inhibitor, 5-10 mg twice daily. V trimming: 5 bases; J trimming: 5 bases; junction bases outside the gene matches: 9. CDR1 and CDR2 (germline): MNHEY, SMNVEV (reference sequence). The CDR3 contains 17 residues. This clone was counted between two and nine times. Its antigen remains unidentified. It was cDNA, reverse transcribed from extracted RNA, that served as the sequencing template. Sequenced by immunoSEQ multiplex PCR; TCRdb stores in-frame clones only, minus some. Of 120,000 or so clones listed, 60% to 65% are singletons. The source was CD4+ T cells sorted from blood, collected at week 4, from a patient treated with tofacitinib. The rearrangement joins TRBV27 to TRBJ2-5; 15 positions agree with TRBD2. The clonotype was recovered from a human donor with alopecia areata. The CDR3 loop reads CASSTRTSGRAGETQYF. The CDR3, as DNA: TGTGCCAGCAGTACGCGGACTAGCGGGAGGGCCGGGGAGACCCAGTACTTC.